This TCR beta chain derives from a study of blood T cell repertoires in COVID-19. Study-wide background: COVID-19 samples collected from the United States, Italy and Spain covered acute and convalescent phases. In each case, the material was cDNA or gDNA derived from T cells, B-cell-depleted T cells, or PBMCs.

V shed 5 bases and J 2 bases; nucleotides not matched to a gene: 11. Germline CDR1 SGHAT, CDR2 FQNNGV. The CDR3 is made up of 16 amino acids. Sequencing was performed with immunoSEQ multiplex PCR; in TCRdb, only in-frame clones are kept and a portion is missing. The sample yields 310,000 or so clones, approximately 90% seen once. Two negative PCRs, clearance, or symptom resolution had been documented for recovered Cohort 3 donors. The sequence derives from a woman under 30 who had recovered from COVID-19. The rearrangement links TRBV11-2 to TRBJ2-7; 8 bases are shared with TRBD2. Sequenced sample: PBMCs or T cells enriched from blood (not recorded which). The CDR3 sequence is CASSGGSGGNPYEQYF. CDR3 coding DNA: TGTGCCAGCAGCGGGGGGAGCGGGGGAAATCCCTACGAGCAGTACTTC.